The clone carrying this T cell receptor (beta chain) appeared once. No antigen is known for it. The sample originates from a study of pediatric ulcerative colitis. One to two pinch biopsies were taken from the rectum during colonoscopy. Germline-derived CDR1 and CDR2 are PRHDT and FYEKMQ (reference sequence). V dropped 4 bases and J dropped 1 base, with 7 bases sitting between them. The CDR3 has 13 amino acids. The assay was immunoSEQ multiplex PCR, and TCRdb's table has in-frame clones only and misses some. Here the sample spans tens of thousands of clones, roughly 70% being singletons. The study's findings and limits: Compared with controls, ulcerative colitis showed greater blood-rectum clone sharing.

The clonotype originates from a boy between 10 and 17 years old with severe ulcerative colitis. The chain uses TRBV13 and TRBJ1-2; TRBD1 might be the D (5 bases). What was sequenced was gut tissue. The CDR3 here is CASSSTDNYGYTF. DNA of the CDR3: TGTGCCAGCAGCTCGACAGATAACTATGGCTACACCTTC. The full variable domain, with the rest looked up from reference TRBV13 and TRBJ1-2, is AAGVIQSPRHLIKEKRETATLKCYPIPRHDTVYWYQQGPGQDPQFLISFYEKMQSDKGSIPDRFSAQQFSDYHSELNMSSLELGDSALYFCASSSTDNYGYTFGSGTRLTVV.